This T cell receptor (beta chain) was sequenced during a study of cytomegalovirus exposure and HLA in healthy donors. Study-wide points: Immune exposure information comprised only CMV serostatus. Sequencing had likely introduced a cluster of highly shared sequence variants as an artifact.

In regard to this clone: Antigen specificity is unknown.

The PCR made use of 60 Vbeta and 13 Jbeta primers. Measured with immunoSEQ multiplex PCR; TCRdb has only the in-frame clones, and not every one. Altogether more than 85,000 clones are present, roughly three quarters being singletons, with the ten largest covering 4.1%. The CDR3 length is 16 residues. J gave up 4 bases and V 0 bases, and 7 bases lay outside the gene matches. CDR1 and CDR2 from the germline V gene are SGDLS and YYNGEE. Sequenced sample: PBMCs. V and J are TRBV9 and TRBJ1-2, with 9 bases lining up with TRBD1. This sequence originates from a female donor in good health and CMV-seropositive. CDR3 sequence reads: CASSVAPDRGSYGYTF. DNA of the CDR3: TGTGCCAGCAGCGTAGCCCCGGACAGGGGAAGCTATGGCTACACCTTC. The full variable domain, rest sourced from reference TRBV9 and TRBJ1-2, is DSGVTQTPKHLITATGQRVTLRCSPRSGDLSVYWYQQSLDQGLQFLIQYYNGEERAKGNILERFSAQQFPDLHSELNLSSLELGDSALYFCASSVAPDRGSYGYTFGSGTRLTVV.